The following is a T cell receptor beta chain sequence with its context. Its antigen remains unidentified. The PCR ran on 60 Vbeta and 13 Jbeta primers. Some clones are missing from TCRdb's copy, which holds only in-frame ones; the method was immunoSEQ multiplex PCR. The sample gives 80,000 to 100,000 clones, around 72% of which show up once; over 9.5% is in the top ten. Germline CDR1 GTSNPN, CDR2 SVGIG (reference sequence). There are 13 residues in the CDR3. With 0 bases clipped from V and 9 bases from J, the junction kept 6 bases outside the gene matches. This specimen belongs to a study of cytomegalovirus exposure and HLA in healthy donors. The study's findings and limits: Later examination showed HLA-associated TCR beta chains had greater clonal expansion than equally common others.

What was sequenced was PBMCs. The rearrangement joins TRBV30 to TRBJ2-7, with TRBD1 matching 9 bases. The source is a man in his late teens or twenties in good health and CMV-seropositive. CDR3 protein: CAWSVKQGAGQYF. The CDR3 DNA is TGTGCCTGGAGTGTGAAACAGGGGGCAGGGCAGTACTTC. Combining the CDR3 with reference TRBV30 and TRBJ2-7 gives the whole variable domain SQTIHQWPATLVQPVGSPLSLECTVEGTSNPNLYWYRQAAGRGLQLLFYSVGIGQISSEVPQNLSASRPQDRQFILSSKKLLLSDSGFYLCAWSVKQGAGQYFGPGTRLTVT.